This T cell receptor beta chain appears in the sequencing data of a study of CD8+CD57+ T cells in acquired aplastic anemia. Study conclusions and caveats: Statistical testing detected no significant gap in CD8+ Simpson's diversity between patients and controls.

Genomic DNA acted as the template from which TCR beta VDJ combination and CDR3 sequence profiling were carried out. TCRdb re-derived calls from the reads in MiXCR, one entry per CDR3 protein. Here the sample spans about 180,000 distinct CDR3 sequences, approximately 48% being singletons. CD8+CD57+ cell expansion had been shown by flow cytometry in patients chosen for sequencing. Germline values: CDR1 SGHAT, CDR2 FQNNGV. The CDR3 sequence is 14 residues long. V lost 5 bases, J lost 4 bases, and 6 bases stayed unmatched. The sample holds many counts of this clonotype. Its matching antigen is unknown. The source of this sequence is a human donor with aplastic anemia. The chain recombines TRBV11-2 with TRBJ2-7; 9 bases line up with TRBD1. Sequencing input: sorted CD4+, CD8+, or CD8+CD57+ T cells (not recorded which) from PBMCs. In DNA form, the CDR3 reads TGTGCCAGCAGCCCTACGACAGGGGGGTACGAGCAGTACTTC. Its translation: CASSPTTGGYEQYF.